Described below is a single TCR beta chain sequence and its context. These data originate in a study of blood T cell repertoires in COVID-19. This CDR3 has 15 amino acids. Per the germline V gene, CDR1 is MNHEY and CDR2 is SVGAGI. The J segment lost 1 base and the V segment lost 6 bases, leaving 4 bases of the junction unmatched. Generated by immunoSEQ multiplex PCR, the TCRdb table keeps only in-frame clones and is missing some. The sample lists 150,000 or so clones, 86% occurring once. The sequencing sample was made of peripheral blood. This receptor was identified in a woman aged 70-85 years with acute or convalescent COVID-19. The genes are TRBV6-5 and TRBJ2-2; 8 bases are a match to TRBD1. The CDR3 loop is CASRVGTGNTGELFF. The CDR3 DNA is TGTGCCAGCAGGGTCGGGACAGGGAACACCGGGGAGCTGTTTTTT.